These 10 T cell receptor beta chains originate from one sample sequenced in a study of cytomegalovirus exposure and HLA in healthy donors. Profiling relied on immunoSEQ multiplex PCR, and the TCRdb table lists in-frame clones only, not all of them. The data contain 250,000 to 350,000 clones, about nine tenths of them singletons. Sample: PBMCs. The source of these receptors is a woman aged 18-30 years in good health and CMV-seronegative.

V is TRBV2 and J is TRBJ1-2, with D possibly being TRBD1 (5 bases). The CDR3 loop spans 14 amino acids. Germline V gene sequence: CDR1 SNHLY, CDR2 FYNNEI. V shed 7 bases and J shed 4 bases, with 16 bases lying between them. CDR3 bases: TGTGCCAGCACTCGAACGGGGGAAAGCTATGGCTACACCTTC. The encoded protein is CASTRTGESYGYTF.

V gene TRBV12-5 combines with J gene TRBJ1-5; 11 positions match TRBD1. This CDR3 is built from 16 residues. The V and J ends lost 1 base and 6 bases, in that order; junction bases with no gene match: 5. Per the germline V gene, CDR1 is LGHNT and CDR2 is FRNRAP. The CDR3 DNA reads as TGTGCTAGTGGTTTGGCAGGACAGGGGGCGATTCAGCCCCAGCATTTT. It codes for CASGLAGQGAIQPQHF.

This chain uses TRBV5-6 with TRBJ2-7; no definite D call. V lost 1 base, J lost 7 bases, and 6 bases lay in between. Germline V gives CDR1 SGHDT, CDR2 YYEEEE. The CDR3 extends over 11 amino acids. The CDR3 protein is CASSLFGEQYF. CDR3 in DNA: TGTGCCAGCAGCTTGTTCGGGGAGCAGTACTTC. Together with reference TRBV5-6 and TRBJ2-7, the CDR3 gives the full variable domain: DAGVTQSPTHLIKTRGQQVTLRCSPKSGHDTVSWYQQALGQGPQFIFQYYEEEERQRGNFPDRFSGHQFPNYSSELNVNALLLGDSALYLCASSLFGEQYFGPGTRLTVT.

The V gene is TRBV19, the J gene TRBJ1-1; tentative D call: TRBD1 (5 bases). Trimming removed 7 bases at V and 3 bases at J, with 18 bases between. The CDR3 totals 15 residues. CDR1 is LNHDA, CDR2 SQIVND, per germline (reference sequence). CDR3 residues: CASTTWGGRYTEAFF. The CDR3 DNA is TGTGCCAGTACTACATGGGGGGGAAGGTACACTGAAGCTTTCTTT.

V usage is TRBV29-1 and J usage is TRBJ2-2; 7 bases are shared with TRBD1. In germline, CDR1 is SQVTM, CDR2 ANQGSEA. The CDR3 length is 13 residues. Germline trimming cut 6 bases from V and 5 bases from J; bases unmatched to any gene: 6. The CDR3 nucleotides are TGCAGCGTCGCGACAGGGCTGACCGGGGAGCTGTTTTTT. Translation: CSVATGLTGELFF.

This chain links TRBV2 with TRBJ1-1; 7 positions match TRBD1. Germline-derived CDR1 and CDR2 are SNHLY and FYNNEI. The V gene end was trimmed by 2 bases and the J gene end by 2 bases; junction bases not matched to a gene: 8. The CDR3 is made up of 16 amino acids. CDR3 bases: TGTGCCAGCAGTGAAACCCAGACAGGGAGTAACACTGAAGCTTTCTTT. Its translation is CASSETQTGSNTEAFF.

The chain combines TRBV6-1 with TRBJ2-5; TRBD2 matches 9 bases. This CDR3 spans 16 amino acids. Trimming removed 3 bases from V and 7 bases from J; junction bases left unmatched: 12. The V gene's germline CDR1 is MNHNS and CDR2 SASEGT. CDR3 sequence reads: CASSEASGNWERTQYF. CDR3 sequence (DNA): TGTGCCAGCAGTGAGGCTAGCGGGAACTGGGAGAGGACCCAGTACTTC.

This chain uses TRBV5-1 with TRBJ2-1, with no clear D. The V end lost 3 bases, the J end lost 4 bases, and 8 bases lay between the germline ends. Germline V gives CDR1 SGHRS, CDR2 YFSETQ. The CDR3 loop spans 13 amino acids. The CDR3 DNA follows: TGCGCCAGCAGCTGGCCCCCTTACAATGAGCAGTTCTTC. This codes for CASSWPPYNEQFF.

The chain uses TRBV28 and TRBJ1-2; perhaps TRBD1 as D (6 bases). This CDR3 spans 14 amino acids. Germline CDR1 MDHEN, CDR2 SYDVKM. The V and J ends lost 5 bases and 7 bases respectively, with 17 bases between them. The CDR3 reads CASSGVGASRGYTF. DNA of the CDR3: TGTGCCAGCAGTGGGGTGGGGGCGAGTCGTGGCTACACCTTC.

V gene TRBV15 combines with J gene TRBJ2-2; no reliable D call. The germline V gene encodes CDR1 LNHNV and CDR2 YYDKDF (reference sequence). Trimming took 0 bases from V and 0 from J, leaving 5 bases between them. The CDR3 sequence is 15 residues long. CDR3 region: CATSRDQTNTGELFF. The CDR3 DNA reads as TGTGCCACCAGCAGAGATCAGACGAACACCGGGGAGCTGTTTTTT.